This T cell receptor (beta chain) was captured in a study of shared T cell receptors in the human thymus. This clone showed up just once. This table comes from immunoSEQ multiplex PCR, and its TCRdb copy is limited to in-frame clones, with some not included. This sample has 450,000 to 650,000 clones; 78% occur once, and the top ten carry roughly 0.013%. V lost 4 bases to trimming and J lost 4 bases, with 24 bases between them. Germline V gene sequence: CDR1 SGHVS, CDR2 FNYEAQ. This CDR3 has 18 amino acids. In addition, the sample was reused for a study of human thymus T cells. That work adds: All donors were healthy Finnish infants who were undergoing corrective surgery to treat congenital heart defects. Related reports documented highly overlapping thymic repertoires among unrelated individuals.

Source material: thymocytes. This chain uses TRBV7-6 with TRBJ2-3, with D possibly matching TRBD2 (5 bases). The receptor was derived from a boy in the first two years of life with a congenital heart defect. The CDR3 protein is CASSSREQRTEVSDTQYF. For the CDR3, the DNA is TGTGCCAGCAGCTCAAGGGAACAAAGGACGGAGGTTTCAGATACGCAGTATTTT. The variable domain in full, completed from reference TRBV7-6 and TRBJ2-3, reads GAGVSQSPRYKVTKRGQDVALRCDPISGHVSLYWYRQALGQGPEFLTYFNYEAQQDKSGLPNDRFSAERPEGSISTLTIQRTEQRDSAMYRCASSSREQRTEVSDTQYFGPGTRLTVL.